One and the same sample provided the 4 T cell receptor beta chains below, sequenced in a study of T cells in Graves' hyperthyroidism and ophthalmopathy. TCR beta CDR3 regions were amplified from RNA transcripts. When the TCR CDR3 underwent first-round RT-PCR, the HTBI primer set was used. TCRdb re-analysed the multiplex PCR reads in MiXCR, keeping a single row per CDR3 protein. Of about 640,000 distinct CDR3 sequences listed, under 25% are singletons. Sequences were obtained from blood. The receptors come from a man younger than 45 with Graves' ophthalmopathy.

V usage is TRBV4-2 and J usage is TRBJ1-1; TRBD1 agrees at 9 bases. CDR3 length: 13 residues. CDR1 and CDR2 (germline): LGHNA, YNFKEQ. Trimming took 6 bases from V and 5 from J; bases not matched to a gene: 4. Written as DNA, the CDR3 is TGTGCCAGCAGGGGACAGGGAAAAACTGAAGCTTTCTTT. This codes for CASRGQGKTEAFF.

As for this clonotype: Just one base apart from a much larger clone, this may be a read error. The rearrangement uses TRBV28 and TRBJ1-1, with 7 bases lining up with TRBD1. CDR1 MDHEN and CDR2 SYDVKM come from the germline V gene. V dropped 7 bases and J dropped 1; count of bases not matched to a gene: 6. There are 14 residues in the CDR3. CDR3 amino acids: CASTSGTANTEAFF. As DNA, the CDR3 is TGTGCCAGCACTTCCGGGACAGCGAACACTGAAGCTTTCTTT.

This clonotype was counted a few times. The rearrangement links TRBV27 to TRBJ2-5; D is unresolved. The CDR3 covers 15 residues. Germline CDR1 and CDR2: MNHEY and SMNVEV (reference sequence). Trimming cost V 4 bases and J 2 bases, with 14 bases left between them. This CDR3 reads CASSSTPLPQETQYF. CDR3 nucleotides: TGTGCCAGCAGTTCAACCCCGCTCCCTCAAGAGACCCAGTACTTC.

CDR3: CASGLDPPGTRHEKLFF. Written as DNA, the CDR3 is TGTGCTAGTGGTTTGGACCCCCCCGGGACCCGACATGAAAAACTGTTTTTT. This chain links TRBV12-5 with TRBJ1-4; possibly TRBD1 for D (5 bases). The CDR3 has 17 residues. Trimming removed 1 base at V and 6 bases at J, with 18 bases between. Looked up from germline, CDR1 is LGHNT and CDR2 is FRNRAP. The full variable domain, its missing parts supplied by reference TRBV12-5 and TRBJ1-4, is DARVTQTPRHKVTEMGQEVTMRCQPILGHNTVFWYRQTMMQGLELLAYFRNRAPLDDSGMPKDRFSAEMPDATLATLKIQPSEPRDSAVYFCASGLDPPGTRHEKLFFGSGTQLSVL.